Below are 27 T cell receptor beta chains sequenced from a single sample in a study of neurological immune-mediated disorders. Time point meaning: longitudinal time-point 2. TCRdb redid the calling of the 5' RACE reads with MiXCR, one entry per CDR3 protein. The sample holds over 55,000 distinct CDR3 sequences, 9.7% seen once. Material: PBMCs. The receptors come from a man in his thirties or forties in good health.

This clonotype was seen more than once but under ten times. The chain couples TRBV29-1 to TRBJ2-5; D remains unclear. V was shortened by 7 bases and J by 0 bases, with 9 bases between the two germline ends. Germline lookup yields CDR1 SQVTM and CDR2 ANQGSEA. The CDR3 contains 12 residues. CDR3 in DNA: TGCAGCGCTTCCTTGTACCAAGAGACCCAGTACTTC. It encodes CSASLYQETQYF.

This clonotype was recorded at least ten times. DNA for the CDR3: TGTGCCAGCAGGGACGGCCCCTACGAGCAGTACTTC. Encoded protein: CASRDGPYEQYF. The chain recombines TRBV27 with TRBJ2-7; D not resolved. The CDR3 consists of 12 residues. From germline, CDR1 is MNHEY and CDR2 SMNVEV (reference sequence). V lost 6 bases and J 2 bases, leaving 8 bases between the germline ends.

Worth noting for this clonotype: A clone one base away is much larger, so this may be a read error. The V and J genes are TRBV7-3 and TRBJ2-3; no clear D. CDR3 length: 13 amino acids. The germline CDR1 and CDR2 sequences are SGHTA and FQGTGA. CDR3 protein: CASSQEFTYTQYF. DNA of the CDR3: TGTGCCAGCAGCCAGGAGTTCACATATACGCAGTATTTT.

This clonotype was seen a few times. This rearrangement joins TRBV29-1 to TRBJ2-5; 12 nucleotides align to TRBD2. V was pared by 6 bases and J by 5 bases, with 7 bases of the junction left unmatched. The V gene's germline CDR1 is SQVTM and CDR2 ANQGSEA. This CDR3 comprises 14 residues. The CDR3 loop is CSVFLAGGLETQYF. CDR3 coding DNA: TGCAGCGTCTTCCTAGCGGGAGGGCTGGAGACCCAGTACTTC.

Many counts were recorded for this clonotype. The chain combines TRBV15 with TRBJ2-3; D is uncertain. Trimming took 9 bases from V and 4 from J, leaving 23 bases between them. This CDR3 comprises 16 residues. Germline V gene lookup returns CDR1 LNHNV and CDR2 YYDKDF (reference sequence). CDR3 region: CATSPVALTEADTQYF. The CDR3 DNA is TGTGCCACTTCCCCTGTGGCGCTAACAGAGGCAGATACGCAGTATTTT.

V gene TRBV24-1 combines with J gene TRBJ1-5; TRBD1 matches at 7 bases. CDR1 and CDR2 (germline): KGHDR, SFDVKD. The CDR3 sequence is 15 residues long. The CDR3 here is CDNSEGGGRDQPQHF. CDR3 coding DNA: TGTGACAACAGTGAGGGAGGGGGCAGGGATCAGCCCCAGCATTTT.

This clonotype occurred many times. V gene TRBV5-1 combines with J gene TRBJ1-3, with a weak D call TRBD1 (5 bases). V was pared by 4 bases and J by 0 bases, with 17 bases between. The CDR3 contains 17 residues. The germline V gene encodes CDR1 SGHRS and CDR2 YFSETQ. The CDR3 here is CASSGRDGGFSGNTIYF. CDR3 coding DNA: TGCGCCAGCAGCGGCAGGGACGGGGGATTCTCTGGAAACACCATATATTTT.

This clonotype was detected ten times or more. V usage is TRBV14 and J usage is TRBJ2-1; D not certain. This CDR3 has 16 residues. V was pared by 1 base and J by 7 bases, with 17 bases between. The germline V gene encodes CDR1 SGHDN and CDR2 FVKESK. The CDR3 DNA sequence: TGTGCCAGCAGCCAAGGGTTGGGATTTGCTAGAAATGAGCAGTTCTTC. It yields the protein CASSQGLGFARNEQFF.

This chain links TRBV12-3 or TRBV12-4 with TRBJ2-5, with 11 bases lining up with TRBD2. J was trimmed by 0 bases and V by 4 bases; bases with no gene match: 10. This CDR3 has 18 amino acids. DNA for the CDR3: TGTGCCAGCAGTTCCATGGCGACTAGCGGGACATACCAAGAGACCCAGTACTTC. It specifies CASSSMATSGTYQETQYF.

This clonotype was seen at least ten times. The rearrangement joins TRBV7-2 to TRBJ2-3; unclear D gene. The CDR3 is 12 amino acids. Germline V CDR1 and CDR2: SGHTA, FQGNSA. V lost 4 bases and J lost 3, with 5 bases in between. The CDR3 DNA reads TGTGCCAGCAGCTCCTATACAGATACGCAGTATTTT. Protein: CASSSYTDTQYF. Full variable domain (remainder filled in from reference TRBV7-2 and TRBJ2-3): GAGVSQSPSNKVTEKGKDVELRCDPISGHTALYWYRQSLGQGLEFLIYFQGNSAPDKSGLPSDRFSAERTGGSVSTLTIQRTQQEDSAVYLCASSSYTDTQYFGPGTRLTVL.

This clonotype was seen many times. The J gene is TRBJ2-7, the V gene TRBV13; 13 bases line up with TRBD2. There are 16 residues in the CDR3. Germline values: CDR1 PRHDT, CDR2 FYEKMQ (reference sequence). J gave up 6 bases and V 0 bases, and 5 bases lay outside the gene matches. This chain's CDR3 is CASSLGGLAGIREQYF. Here the CDR3 DNA reads TGTGCCAGCAGCTTAGGGGGACTAGCGGGAATCCGCGAGCAGTACTTC.

In its sample, this clonotype was seen many times. V and J are TRBV11-2 and TRBJ2-2; D ambiguous. The CDR3 covers 14 residues. The germline V gene encodes CDR1 SGHAT and CDR2 FQNNGV. V dropped 5 bases and J dropped 3 bases, with 10 bases sitting between them. Here the CDR3 reads CASSPVAYTGELFF. CDR3 DNA sequence: TGTGCCAGCAGCCCAGTAGCTTACACCGGGGAGCTGTTTTTT.

The V call is TRBV7-9, the J call TRBJ2-3; a weak D match, TRBD2 (5 bases). V lost 6 bases to trimming and J lost 0 bases, with 13 bases between them. The CDR3 sequence is 15 residues long. CDR1 and CDR2 (germline): SEHNR, FQNEAQ (reference sequence). The chain's CDR3 is CASSPWPGSTDTQYF. The CDR3 coding sequence is TGTGCCAGCAGTCCCTGGCCGGGAAGCACAGATACGCAGTATTTT.

About this clonotype: A junction end diverges from the germline sequence, so it may reflect a read error. The chain links TRBV2 to TRBJ2-5; TRBD1 matches 7 bases. Germline CDR1 reads SNHLY; CDR2 reads FYNNEI. The CDR3 totals 15 residues. CDR3 region: CGSSEEGAPQETQYF. The CDR3 DNA reads TGTGGCAGCAGCGAAGAGGGGGCCCCCCAAGAGACCCAGTACTTC.

This clonotype was seen once. This may come from a read error, since a much larger clone is one base off. The genes are TRBV5-1 and TRBJ2-2; weak D call: TRBD2 (5 bases). CDR1 is SGHRS, CDR2 YFSETQ, per germline. This CDR3 has 13 residues. The CDR3 sequence: CASGALTSGEPFF. In DNA form, the CDR3 reads TGCGCCAGCGGTGCCCTGACTTCCGGGGAGCCGTTTTTT.

This clonotype occurred many times. The chain recombines TRBV15 with TRBJ2-1; possible D gene TRBD1, 7 bases. The V and J ends lost 3 bases and 4 bases respectively, with 16 bases between them. The CDR3 contains 16 residues. Germline CDR1 reads LNHNV; CDR2 reads YYDKDF (reference sequence). The CDR3 bases are TGTGCCACCAGCAGTAGCCCGGGGGACAGTTACAATGAGCAGTTCTTC. This sequence encodes CATSSSPGDSYNEQFF.

This clonotype occurred many times. The chain links TRBV5-1 to TRBJ2-5; D is undetermined. This CDR3 comprises 13 residues. Germline V gene lookup returns CDR1 SGHRS and CDR2 YFSETQ. Between the trimmed V and J ends, which lost 0 bases and 2 bases, there was a span of 5 bases. The CDR3 coding sequence is TGCGCCAGCAGCTTGGGGCAGCAAGAGACCCAGTACTTC. Translated, it gives CASSLGQQETQYF.

This clonotype showed up many times. The chain couples TRBV6-4 to TRBJ2-3; TRBD2 matches 7 bases. In germline, CDR1 is MRHNA, CDR2 SNTAGT. V was clipped by 4 bases and J by 2 bases; unmatched bases: 6. The CDR3 runs to 15 residues. This CDR3 reads CASSVGTTDTDTQYF. In DNA, the CDR3 is TGTGCCAGCAGTGTAGGGACTACTGACACAGATACGCAGTATTTT.

This clonotype was picked up many times. The chain uses TRBV10-3 and TRBJ2-5; 8 nucleotides align to TRBD1. The J segment lost 0 bases and the V segment lost 8 bases, leaving 11 bases of the junction unmatched. The CDR3 contains 16 residues. Germline V lookup: CDR1 ENHRY, CDR2 SYGVKD. The CDR3 protein is CAISDRGPPYQETQYF. The CDR3 region has the DNA TGTGCCATCTCTGACAGGGGACCTCCGTACCAAGAGACCCAGTACTTC.

This clonotype was detected many times. The gene calls are TRBV4-2 and TRBJ2-3; 8 bases agree with TRBD2. The CDR3 runs to 15 residues. Germline trimming cut 3 bases from V and 7 bases from J; bases unmatched to any gene: 9. Germline CDR1 and CDR2: LGHNA and YNFKEQ. The CDR3 nucleotides are TGTGCCAGCAGCCAGGCTTCTAGCGGGTCTAATACGCAGTATTTT. This codes for CASSQASSGSNTQYF.

This clonotype was seen many times. CDR3 amino acids: CASQSGYSQPQHF. DNA of the CDR3: TGTGCCAGTCAATCCGGTTACAGTCAGCCCCAGCATTTT. The chain carries TRBV19 and TRBJ1-5, with unresolved D. Germline V lookup: CDR1 LNHDA, CDR2 SQIVND (reference sequence). V was pared by 8 bases and J by 6 bases, with 14 bases between. The CDR3 is 13 residues long.

This clonotype was seen at least ten times. This chain connects TRBV29-1 to TRBJ1-2, with D possibly being TRBD1 (5 bases). There are 12 residues in the CDR3. The V and J ends lost 7 bases and 7 bases respectively, with 16 bases between them. Looked up from germline, CDR1 is SQVTM and CDR2 is ANQGSEA. This CDR3 reads CSADAQGSGYTF. In DNA, the CDR3 is TGCAGCGCCGATGCGCAGGGCAGTGGCTACACCTTC. The full variable domain, completed using reference TRBV29-1 and TRBJ1-2, is SAVISQKPSRDICQRGTSLTIQCQVDSQVTMMFWYRQQPGQSLTLIATANQGSEATYESGFVIDKFPISRPNLTFSTLTVSNMSPEDSSIYLCSADAQGSGYTFGSGTRLTVV.

This clonotype was seen at least ten times. The chain is built from TRBV5-1 and TRBJ2-7, with 8 bases that match TRBD2. J gave up 1 base and V 4 bases, and 7 bases lay outside the gene matches. The CDR3 totals 15 residues. Germline lookup yields CDR1 SGHRS and CDR2 YFSETQ. As DNA, the CDR3 is TGCGCCAGCAGCCGAGCGGGAGTTGGTTCCTACGAGCAGTACTTC. Protein sequence: CASSRAGVGSYEQYF. The entire variable domain, with the rest obtained from reference TRBV5-1 and TRBJ2-7, is as follows: KAGVTQTPRYLIKTRGQQVTLSCSPISGHRSVSWYQQTPGQGLQFLFEYFSETQRNKGNFPGRFSGRQFSNSRSEMNVSTLELGDSALYLCASSRAGVGSYEQYFGPGTRLTVT.

This clonotype came up a few times. The gene calls are TRBV6-1 and TRBJ1-3; 7 bases agree with TRBD1. From germline, CDR1 is MNHNS and CDR2 SASEGT. The CDR3 covers 14 residues. The trim removed 4 bases at V and 2 bases at J, leaving 2 bases unmatched. The CDR3, as DNA: TGTGCCAGCAGTGGAGACAGGGCTGGAAACACCATATATTTT. Residues: CASSGDRAGNTIYF.

Only a few counts were recorded for this clonotype. This chain links TRBV3-1 with TRBJ2-6; TRBD1 is a possible D gene (6 bases). The CDR3 spans 18 residues. Germline V lookup: CDR1 LGHDT, CDR2 YNNKEL (reference sequence). V lost 0 bases and J 1 base, leaving 13 bases between the germline ends. For the CDR3, the DNA is TGTGCCAGCAGCCAAGATCGCTTTAGGGGGTCTGGGGCCAACGTCCTGACTTTC. This translates into CASSQDRFRGSGANVLTF. The whole variable domain, remainder taken from reference TRBV3-1 and TRBJ2-6, is DTAVSQTPKYLVTQMGNDKSIKCEQNLGHDTMYWYKQDSKKFLKIMFSYNNKELIINETVPNRFSPKSPDKAHLNLHINSLELGDSAVYFCASSQDRFRGSGANVLTFGAGSRLTVL.

The rearrangement links TRBV6-6 to TRBJ2-2; 11 bases are shared with TRBD2. Germline CDR1 reads MNHNY; CDR2 reads SVGAGI (reference sequence). V dropped 2 bases and J dropped 7; count of bases not matched to a gene: 21. This CDR3 contains 21 residues. CDR3 amino acids: CASSYPAGGKLAGAGIGELFF. The DNA of the CDR3 is TGTGCCAGCAGTTACCCGGCAGGGGGGAAACTAGCGGGGGCCGGGATCGGGGAGCTGTTTTTT.

This clonotype was observed many times. V is TRBV29-1 and J is TRBJ2-3; unclear D gene. The CDR3 extends over 12 amino acids. Germline values: CDR1 SQVTM, CDR2 ANQGSEA. V was clipped by 4 bases and J by 2 bases, with 7 bases between them. The CDR3: CSVVRNTDTQYF. Written as DNA, the CDR3 is TGCAGCGTTGTCAGGAACACAGATACGCAGTATTTT.